The rows below give T cell receptor beta chains drawn from one sample of a study of CD8 T cells in ankylosing spondylitis. TCRdb called the 5' RACE reads again in MiXCR, with one record for every CDR3 protein. The sample has 150,000 to 200,000 distinct CDR3 sequences; 30% to 40% are singletons. Sequences were obtained from synovial fluid, either unsorted or a sorted T cell fraction (not recorded which). These receptors came from a male donor with ankylosing spondylitis. Both conserved end residues are part of each CDR3. The D gene is left open where the match is weak. Size values are once, few and many counts, or a class for expanded clones, and some rows have none.

V	size	J	D	CDR3	DNA
TRBV10-3	few	TRBJ1-2	NA	CAISVGQSYGYTF	TGTGCCATCAGCGTTGGACAGAGCTATGGCTACACCTTC
TRBV20-1	NA	TRBJ2-5	NA	CSARDGRQRETQYF	TGCAGTGCTAGAGACGGCAGGCAGCGGGAGACCCAGTACTTC
TRBV29-1	few	TRBJ2-1	TRBD2	CSVEVRAGGMGNEQFF	TGCAGCGTTGAAGTACGGGCGGGAGGAATGGGTAATGAGCAGTTCTTC
TRBV11-2	many	TRBJ2-1	NA	CASSPTTSPNEQFF	TGTGCCAGCAGCCCTACTACTAGCCCCAATGAGCAGTTCTTC
TRBV7-3	few	TRBJ2-2	NA	CASSAPMSPGELFF	TGTGCCAGCAGCGCCCCCATGAGCCCCGGGGAGCTGTTTTTT
TRBV19	few	TRBJ2-3	NA	CATRRGGADTQYF	TGTGCCACACGAAGGGGAGGAGCAGATACGCAGTATTTT
TRBV20-1	NA	TRBJ1-5	NA	CSARGTEGQPQHF	TGCAGTGCCCGAGGGACGGAGGGCCAGCCCCAGCATTTT
TRBV4-2	once	TRBJ2-3	NA	CASSPGLTPRYTQYF	TGTGCCAGCAGCCCCGGACTGACTCCAAGGTATACGCAGTATTTT
TRBV12-3/TRBV12-4	few	TRBJ2-3	TRBD2	CASSIGLAGGRSTDTQYF	TGTGCCAGCAGTATAGGACTAGCGGGAGGCCGTAGCACAGATACGCAGTATTTT
TRBV5-1	few	TRBJ1-1	NA	CASSLFGTLNTEAFF	TGCGCCAGCAGCTTATTCGGGACCTTGAACACTGAAGCTTTCTTT
TRBV10-3	NA	TRBJ2-7	TRBD1	CAISESPGGRKEQYF	TGTGCCATCAGTGAGAGTCCAGGGGGAAGGAAAGAGCAGTACTTC
TRBV6-1	NA	TRBJ2-7	NA	CASSGTRARSYEQYF	TGTGCCAGCAGTGGGACAAGGGCGAGGTCCTACGAGCAGTACTTC
TRBV3-1	few	TRBJ2-7	NA	CASSQGQSYEQYF	TGTGCCAGCAGCCAAGGACAATCCTACGAGCAGTACTTC
TRBV7-8	NA	TRBJ2-3	NA	CASSRSGLSTDTQYF	TGTGCCAGCAGCCGCTCCGGACTAAGCACAGATACGCAGTATTTT
TRBV3-1	NA	TRBJ1-6	TRBD1	CASSRGTGGDSPLHF	TGTGCCAGCAGCCGAGGGACAGGGGGTGATTCACCCCTCCACTTT
TRBV11-1	NA	TRBJ2-1	NA	CASSLVVSGSYNEQFF	TGTGCCAGCAGCTTAGTGGTTAGCGGCTCCTACAATGAGCAGTTCTTC
TRBV5-6	NA	TRBJ1-1	NA	CASSPGGKGEAFF	TGTGCCAGCAGCCCCGGGGGGAAGGGAGAGGCTTTCTTT
TRBV20-1	NA	TRBJ2-1	TRBD1	CSAREGLGQGRGEQFF	TGCAGTGCTAGAGAGGGGCTGGGACAGGGGCGGGGGGAGCAGTTCTTC
TRBV27	NA	TRBJ2-1	NA	CASSFRITGTLYNEQFF	TGTGCCAGCAGTTTTCGTATAACAGGGACACTTTACAATGAGCAGTTCTTC
TRBV28	NA	TRBJ2-7	TRBD1	CASSTTVPRDRSSRGYF	TGTGCCAGCAGCACTACCGTGCCCCGGGACAGATCTTCGAGGGGGTACTTC
TRBV6-2/TRBV6-3	NA	TRBJ1-1	NA	CASSYPSRGNTEAFF	TGTGCCAGCAGTTACCCCTCTCGGGGGAACACTGAAGCTTTCTTT
TRBV5-6	NA	TRBJ1-2	NA	CASSLQSVSYGYTF	TGTGCCAGCAGCTTGCAAAGTGTGAGCTATGGCTACACCTTC
TRBV11-3	few	TRBJ1-1	NA	CASSPNGGSTEAFF	TGTGCCAGCAGCCCTAATGGGGGGTCCACTGAAGCTTTCTTT
TRBV27	NA	TRBJ2-1	NA	CASSVAQASYNEQFF	TGTGCCAGCAGTGTAGCTCAAGCCTCCTACAATGAGCAGTTCTTC
TRBV20-1	few	TRBJ1-3	NA	CSAASVNTLSGNTIYF	TGCAGTGCCGCCTCCGTAAACACCCTCTCTGGAAACACCATATATTTT
TRBV12-3/TRBV12-4	NA	TRBJ1-2	NA	CASRPFGGLGYTF	TGTGCCAGCAGACCCTTCGGGGGCCTCGGCTACACCTTC
TRBV7-2	many	TRBJ1-5	NA	CASSLGRGQSGQPQHF	TGTGCCAGCAGCTTAGGTCGGGGTCAAAGTGGTCAGCCCCAGCATTTT
TRBV20-1	NA	TRBJ2-1	TRBD2	CSASAPLGGGNEQFF	TGCAGTGCTAGCGCCCCGCTGGGGGGAGGGAATGAGCAGTTCTTC
TRBV10-3	NA	TRBJ1-2	TRBD1	CAITSDSLGGGYTF	TGTGCCATCACCTCCGACAGTTTAGGGGGCGGCTACACCTTC
TRBV7-2	many	TRBJ2-7	TRBD2	CASSWAGGQGEEQYF	TGTGCCAGCAGCTGGGCGGGGGGGCAGGGAGAAGAGCAGTACTTC
TRBV12-3/TRBV12-4	many	TRBJ1-1	NA	CASRGGHTEAFF	TGTGCCAGCAGGGGGGGGCACACTGAAGCTTTCTTT
TRBV5-1	NA	TRBJ2-5	NA	CASSRGNRAETQYF	TGCGCCAGCAGCCGTGGGAACCGGGCGGAGACCCAGTACTTC
TRBV12-3/TRBV12-4	few	TRBJ2-4	NA	CASTPDLASWGNIQYF	TGTGCCAGCACCCCTGATTTAGCCTCCTGGGGGAACATTCAGTACTTC
TRBV7-2	NA	TRBJ2-3	NA	CASSPYIRRQGTDTQYF	TGTGCCAGCAGCCCTTACATCCGGCGACAGGGCACAGATACGCAGTATTTT
TRBV6-1	NA	TRBJ2-3	TRBD2	CASSAGGSRSDTQYF	TGTGCCAGCAGTGCCGGCGGGAGTAGATCAGATACGCAGTATTTT
TRBV6-5	many	TRBJ2-6	TRBD2	CASSYAGGSSGANVLTF	TGTGCCAGCAGTTACGCGGGAGGGAGCTCTGGGGCCAACGTCCTGACTTTC
TRBV20-1	NA	TRBJ1-1	NA	CSALTNVNTEAFF	TGCAGTGCTCTTACCAACGTAAACACTGAAGCTTTCTTT
TRBV12-3/TRBV12-4	many	TRBJ2-5	NA	CASSLGETQYF	TGCGCCAGCAGCTTGGGGGAGACCCAGTACTTC
TRBV20-1	many	TRBJ2-7	TRBD1	CSANTGQGVQTISYEQYF	TGCAGTGCCAACACGGGACAGGGGGTTCAAACCATCTCCTACGAGCAGTACTTC
TRBV20-1	NA	TRBJ1-4	TRBD1	CGTGGAGNEKLFF	TGCGGCACAGGGGGCGCGGGTAATGAAAAACTGTTTTTT
TRBV4-2	NA	TRBJ1-1	NA	CASSQARDYGNTEAFF	TGTGCCAGCAGCCAAGCCCGGGACTACGGGAACACTGAAGCTTTCTTT
TRBV12-3/TRBV12-4	many	TRBJ1-2	NA	CASSPRINYGYTF	TGTGCCAGCAGTCCCCGAATTAACTATGGCTACACCTTC
TRBV2	NA	TRBJ2-3	NA	CASSERGTYTDTQYF	TGTGCCAGCAGTGAAAGGGGGACGTACACAGATACGCAGTATTTT
TRBV20-1	NA	TRBJ2-7	TRBD2	CSANSGVAYEQYF	TGCAGTGCGAATAGCGGGGTAGCTTACGAGCAGTACTTC
TRBV18	NA	TRBJ2-1	TRBD2	CASSPGLAGVEQFF	TGTGCCAGCTCACCTGGACTAGCGGGGGTGGAGCAGTTCTTC
TRBV15	once	TRBJ1-4	TRBD1	CATSSPDRGVEKLFF	TGTGCCACCAGCAGCCCGGACAGGGGGGTTGAAAAACTGTTTTTT
TRBV20-1	NA	TRBJ1-5	NA	CSANGARSLDSNQPQHF	TGCAGTGCTAATGGCGCCAGGTCTTTAGATAGCAATCAGCCCCAGCATTTT
TRBV5-1	NA	TRBJ2-5	NA	CASSPRSSGAQETQYF	TGCGCCAGCAGCCCCCGGAGTAGCGGAGCGCAAGAGACCCAGTACTTC
TRBV7-9	few	TRBJ2-7	NA	CASSLDGPASDLGEQYF	TGTGCCAGCAGCTTAGACGGGCCCGCCTCGGACTTGGGAGAGCAGTACTTC
TRBV7-9	NA	TRBJ2-4	NA	CASSLRGTEKNIQYF	TGTGCCAGCAGCTTAAGGGGGACGGAAAAAAACATTCAGTACTTC